Sequencing of this T cell receptor (beta chain) was carried out in a study of shared clonotypes between healthy human individuals. Study results and limitations: Memory subsets had estimated richness that was generally smaller than that of naive subsets. Clonotype sharing among the donors was expected to vary with sequencing depth.

Note on this clone: The antigen is not known.

The protocol was immunoSEQ multiplex PCR, while the TCRdb copy is restricted to in-frame clones and leaves out a portion. The data show around 2,000,000 clones, with 85% to 95% seen just once and 0.1% to 0.15% held by the top ten. Germline CDR1 reads ENHRY; CDR2 reads SYGVKD. The J segment lost 4 bases and the V segment lost 0 bases, leaving 8 bases of the junction unmatched. The CDR3 has 16 amino acids. The rearrangement uses TRBV10-3 and TRBJ2-5, with 7 bases identical to TRBD2. The sequencing input was naive CD4+ T cells sorted from blood. Subset specified: CD45RA+ positively selected. This clonotype was obtained from a man between 18 and 29 years old in good health. CDR3 sequence (DNA): TGTGCCATCAGTGAGTCGTTCCAGCGGGGATCAGAGACCCAGTACTTC. Translated: CAISESFQRGSETQYF.